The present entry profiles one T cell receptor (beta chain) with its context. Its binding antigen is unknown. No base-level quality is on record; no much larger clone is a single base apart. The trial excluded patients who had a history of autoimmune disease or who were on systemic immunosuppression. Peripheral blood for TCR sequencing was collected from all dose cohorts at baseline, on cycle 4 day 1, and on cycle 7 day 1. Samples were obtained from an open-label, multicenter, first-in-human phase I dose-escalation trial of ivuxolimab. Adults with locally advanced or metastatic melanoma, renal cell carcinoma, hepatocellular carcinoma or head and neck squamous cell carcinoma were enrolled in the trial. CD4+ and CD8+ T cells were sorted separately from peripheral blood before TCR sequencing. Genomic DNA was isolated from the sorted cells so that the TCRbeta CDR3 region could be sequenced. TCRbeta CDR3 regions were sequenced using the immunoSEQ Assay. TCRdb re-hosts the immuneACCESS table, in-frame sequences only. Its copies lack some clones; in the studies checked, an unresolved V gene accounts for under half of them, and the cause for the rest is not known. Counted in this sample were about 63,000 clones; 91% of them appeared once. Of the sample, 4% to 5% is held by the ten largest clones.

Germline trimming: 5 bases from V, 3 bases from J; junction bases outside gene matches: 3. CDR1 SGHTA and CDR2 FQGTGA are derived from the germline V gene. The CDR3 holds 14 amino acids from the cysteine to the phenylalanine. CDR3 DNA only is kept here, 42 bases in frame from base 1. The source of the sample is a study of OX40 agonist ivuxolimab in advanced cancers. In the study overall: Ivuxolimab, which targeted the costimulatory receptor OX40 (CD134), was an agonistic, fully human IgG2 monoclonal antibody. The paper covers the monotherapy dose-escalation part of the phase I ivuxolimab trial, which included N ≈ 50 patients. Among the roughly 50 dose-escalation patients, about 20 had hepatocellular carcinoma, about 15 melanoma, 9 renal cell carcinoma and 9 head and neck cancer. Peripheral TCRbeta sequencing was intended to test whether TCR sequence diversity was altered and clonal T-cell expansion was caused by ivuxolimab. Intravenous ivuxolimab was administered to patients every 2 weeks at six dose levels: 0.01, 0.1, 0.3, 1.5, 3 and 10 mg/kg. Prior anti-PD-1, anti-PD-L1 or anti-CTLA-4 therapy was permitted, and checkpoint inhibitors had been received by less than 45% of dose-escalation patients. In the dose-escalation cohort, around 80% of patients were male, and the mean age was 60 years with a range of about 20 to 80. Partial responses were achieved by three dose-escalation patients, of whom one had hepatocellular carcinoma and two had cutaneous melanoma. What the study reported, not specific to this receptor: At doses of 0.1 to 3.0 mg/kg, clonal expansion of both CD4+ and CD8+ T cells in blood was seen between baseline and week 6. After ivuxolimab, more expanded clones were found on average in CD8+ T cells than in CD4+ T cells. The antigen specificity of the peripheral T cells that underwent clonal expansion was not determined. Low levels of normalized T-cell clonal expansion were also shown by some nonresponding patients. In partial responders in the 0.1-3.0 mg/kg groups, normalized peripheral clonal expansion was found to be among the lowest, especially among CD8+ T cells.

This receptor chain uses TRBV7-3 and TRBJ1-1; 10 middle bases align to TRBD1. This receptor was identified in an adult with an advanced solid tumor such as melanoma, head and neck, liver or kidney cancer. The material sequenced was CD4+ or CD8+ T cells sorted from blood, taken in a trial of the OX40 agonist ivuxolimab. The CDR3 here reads CASSRQGADTEAFF. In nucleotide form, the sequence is TGTGCCAGCAGCCGACAGGGGGCGGACACTGAAGCTTTCTTT. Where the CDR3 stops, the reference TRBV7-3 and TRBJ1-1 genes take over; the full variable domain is GAGVSQTPSNKVTEKGKYVELRCDPISGHTALYWYRQSLGQGPEFLIYFQGTGAADDSGLPNDRFFAVRPEGSVSTLKIQRTERGDSAVYLCASSRQGADTEAFFGQGTRLTVV.